This T cell receptor (beta chain) was found in a study of T cell changes during pregnancy in multiple sclerosis. The CDR3 is 15 residues long. Germline CDR1 and CDR2: ENHRY and SYGVKD. The protocol was immunoSEQ multiplex PCR, while the TCRdb copy is restricted to in-frame clones and leaves out a portion. The sample lists tens of thousands of clones, approximately 91% occurring once. Worth noting for this clone: Germline is not matched at one junction end, which may reflect a read error.

The sequences come from CD8+ T cells from peripheral blood mononuclear cells, collected after pregnancy. This sequence was found in a female donor with multiple sclerosis, enrolled in a pregnancy study. The rearrangement joins TRBV10-3 to TRBJ2-7, with 8 bases lining up with TRBD2. Here the CDR3 reads CASSERAGESYEQYF. The CDR3 DNA is TGTGCCAGCAGTGAGAGAGCGGGGGAGTCCTACGAGCAGTACTTC.